This entry lists 14 T cell receptor beta chains sequenced from one sample in a study of blood T cell repertoires in COVID-19 (TCRdb year 2020). The method behind the library was the immunoSEQ multiplex PCR assay. Entries here come from immuneACCESS through TCRdb and include only in-frame sequences with V and J called. Some clones fail to appear in such tables; in the studies checked, an unresolved V gene covers under half of the shortfall, and the cause of the remainder is unknown. The sample table contains 120,000 to 150,000 clones; only one count was recorded for 85% to 90% of them. Less than 45% of the sample rests with the top ten. The sample taken for sequencing was peripheral blood. All receptors derive from a man aged 45-65 years who had recovered from COVID-19.

The V gene is TRBV9, the J gene TRBJ2-2, with D possibly being TRBD1 (6 bases). V shed 3 bases and J shed 0 bases, with 9 bases lying between them. CDR1 and CDR2 from the germline V gene are SGDLS and YYNGEE. This CDR3 is built from 15 residues. CDR3 nucleotide sequence: TGTGCCAGCAGCGAGAGACAGGCGAACACCGGGGAGCTGTTTTTT. This sequence encodes CASSERQANTGELFF.

CDR3 residues: CASSPGTGANYGYTF. Here the CDR3 DNA reads TGTGCCAGCAGCCCCGGGACTGGCGCTAACTATGGCTACACCTTC. The chain uses TRBV13 and TRBJ1-2, with a tentative D call TRBD1 (5 bases). The germline gives CDR1 PRHDT, CDR2 FYEKMQ (reference sequence). CDR3 length: 15 residues. Trimming pared 5 bases from V and 0 bases from J, leaving 13 bases between.

V usage is TRBV27 and J usage is TRBJ1-5; 8 bases map to TRBD1. CDR1 and CDR2 from the germline V gene are MNHEY and SMNVEV (reference sequence). V was pared by 0 bases and J by 7 bases, with 8 bases of the junction left unmatched. The CDR3 is 16 residues long. Here the CDR3 reads CASSLSRAGGTQPQHF. Written as DNA, the CDR3 is TGTGCCAGCAGTTTATCCCGGGCAGGGGGCACGCAGCCCCAGCATTTT.

The chain carries TRBV5-1 and TRBJ1-1; possibly TRBD1 for D (6 bases). Between the trimmed V and J ends, which lost 4 bases and 1 base, there was a span of 14 bases. Germline lookup yields CDR1 SGHRS and CDR2 YFSETQ. This CDR3 has 15 residues. DNA for the CDR3: TGCGCCAGCAGCCCCGGAGGACAGACGAACACTGAAGCTTTCTTT. As protein: CASSPGGQTNTEAFF.

The rearrangement links TRBV9 to TRBJ2-5; 9 bases are shared with TRBD2. CDR1 and CDR2 from the germline V gene are SGDLS and YYNGEE. The junction had 8 bases not matched to a gene; V was cut back by 0 bases and J by 5 bases. The CDR3 length is 16 residues. CDR3 coding DNA: TGTGCCAGCAGCGTAGCTAGCGGGACTGATGGCGAGACCCAGTACTTC. Protein sequence: CASSVASGTDGETQYF. Looking up the rest from reference TRBV9 and TRBJ2-5 gives the full variable domain: DSGVTQTPKHLITATGQRVTLRCSPRSGDLSVYWYQQSLDQGLQFLIQYYNGEERAKGNILERFSAQQFPDLHSELNLSSLELGDSALYFCASSVASGTDGETQYFGPGTRLLVL.

The chain is built from TRBV28 and TRBJ1-5; TRBD1 aligns across 8 bases. Losses at the gene ends were 8 bases for V and 4 bases for J; bases not matched to a gene: 7. The CDR3 totals 14 residues. Germline CDR1 reads MDHEN; CDR2 reads SYDVKM. The CDR3 sequence: CASREGQGNQPQHF. The CDR3 DNA follows: TGTGCCAGCCGGGAAGGACAGGGAAATCAGCCCCAGCATTTT.

The V and J genes are TRBV12-5 and TRBJ1-1; no definite D call. Germline CDR1 LGHNT, CDR2 FRNRAP. CDR3 length: 14 amino acids. V lost 10 bases and J 1 base, leaving 16 bases between the germline ends. CDR3 loop: CAIPRLGSNTEAFF. The CDR3, as DNA: TGTGCTATCCCCAGGCTCGGCTCGAACACTGAAGCTTTCTTT.

This clone was picked up a small number of times. The chain has TRBV6-6 and TRBJ1-5; D is perhaps TRBD1 (6 bases). The CDR3 has 14 amino acids. Looked up from germline, CDR1 is MNHNY and CDR2 is SVGAGI (reference sequence). The CDR3 nucleotides read TGTGCGACGTCCGGGACAAGTAGCAATCAGCCCCAGCATTTT. As protein: CATSGTSSNQPQHF.

The table lists this clone with a count of one. The rearrangement links TRBV18 to TRBJ2-5, with 8 positions matching TRBD1. This CDR3 region has 13 residues. V was pared by 5 bases and J by 4 bases, with 3 bases of the junction left unmatched. CDR1 and CDR2 from the germline V gene are KGHSH and LQKENI. Here the CDR3 reads CASSTGQGETQYF. Written as DNA, the CDR3 is TGTGCCAGCTCAACCGGACAGGGAGAGACCCAGTACTTC.

V gene TRBV3-1 (or the pseudogene TRBV3-2) combines with J gene TRBJ2-4; no definite D call. Trimming left V 3 bases short and J 5 bases short, with 5 bases between. In germline, CDR1 is LGHDT, CDR2 YNNKEL (reference sequence). This CDR3 region has 12 residues. For the CDR3, the DNA is TGTGCCAGCAGCCACCGAGAAAACATTCAGTACTTC. This sequence encodes CASSHRENIQYF.

The chain's CDR3 is CASSQDQATGQETQYF. The CDR3 coding sequence is TGTGCCAGCAGCCAAGATCAGGCGACAGGCCAAGAGACCCAGTACTTC. The V gene is TRBV3-1 (or the pseudogene TRBV3-2), the J gene TRBJ2-5, with a tentative D call TRBD1 (6 bases). CDR1 is LGHDT and CDR2 is YNNKEL in the germline V gene (reference sequence). V was clipped by 0 bases and J by 1 base, with 12 bases between them. The CDR3 is 16 amino acids.

This sequence joins TRBV7-2 and TRBJ1-1; TRBD1 might be the D (5 bases). The V gene lost 4 bases and the J gene lost 5 bases, with 17 bases spanning the gap. Germline V gives CDR1 SGHTA, CDR2 FQGNSA. The CDR3 is 15 amino acids. The CDR3 bases are TGTGCCAGCAGCTACATCTTTCGACAGAATACTGAAGCTTTCTTT. Its protein product is CASSYIFRQNTEAFF.

V and J are TRBV29-1 and TRBJ2-7; TRBD2 matches 7 bases. There are 13 residues in the CDR3. Germline loops: CDR1 SQVTM, CDR2 ANQGSEA. Unmatched junction bases numbered 7, after V lost 8 bases and J lost 0 bases. The chain's CDR3 is CSTTTGGSYEQYF. CDR3 nucleotides: TGCAGCACTACCACGGGAGGCTCCTACGAGCAGTACTTC.

The chain recombines TRBV7-9 with TRBJ1-4; 8 bases are a match to TRBD1. With V trimmed by 4 bases and J by 6 bases, 7 bases remained unmatched. The germline gives CDR1 SEHNR, CDR2 FQNEAQ (reference sequence). The CDR3 has 15 amino acids. The CDR3 region is CASSSGQGRDEKLFF. The CDR3 DNA follows: TGTGCCAGCAGCTCCGGACAGGGAAGAGATGAAAAACTGTTTTTT.